This record covers a single T cell receptor (beta chain). Authors' methods: By means of reference gene primer amplification, nucleated cell counts were estimated. Assay used: immunoSEQ multiplex PCR; TCRdb lists only in-frame clones, some missing. That table supplies the V and J calls and clone size; D and trimming were determined from the DNA. The top ten hold approximately 9.9% of the sample, which has roughly 200,000 clones, roughly 81% seen once. The germline V gene encodes CDR1 LNHDA and CDR2 SQIVND (reference sequence). The CDR3 spans 15 residues. The V and J ends lost 3 bases and 2 bases respectively, with 13 bases between them. The data derive from a study of blood T cell repertoires in COVID-19. At the level of the study: From T cells, B-cell-depleted T cells, or PBMCs came the material, which was cDNA or gDNA.

The TCR sequence derives from a woman aged 40 to 50 with COVID-19, enrolled during active disease. Sequenced input: peripheral blood. The chain carries TRBV19 and TRBJ1-2; a weak D match, TRBD1 (6 bases). CDR3 residues: CASSILGALNYGYTF. For the CDR3, the DNA is TGTGCCAGTAGTATTCTGGGGGCCCTAAACTATGGCTACACCTTC.